This is a list of T cell receptor beta chains from one sample in a study of blood T cell repertoires in COVID-19. Profiling relied on immunoSEQ multiplex PCR, and the TCRdb table lists in-frame clones only, not all of them. The sample yields tens of thousands of clones, approximately 80% seen once. The sequenced material came from peripheral blood. All receptors come from a man aged 50 to 60 with acute or convalescent COVID-19. CDR3s include the opening cysteine and the closing phenylalanine or tryptophan. Only part of the rows carry a size: once, few, many, or a class if the clone is expanded.

J gene,clone size,V gene,CDR3 protein
TRBJ1-4,NA,TRBV25-1,CASSVPGIEKLFF
TRBJ1-1,NA,TRBV9,CASSPYNTEAFF
TRBJ2-1,NA,TRBV5-6,CASSPGLAGSGQFF
TRBJ1-2,NA,TRBV15,CATSRDRGHGYTF
TRBJ2-7,NA,TRBV19,CASSIKTGGNYEQYF
TRBJ1-2,NA,TRBV20-1,CSLNGYTF
TRBJ2-6,NA,TRBV18,CASSPRQGAGGANVLTF
TRBJ2-5,NA,TRBV20-1,CSAIPGETQYF
TRBJ1-1,NA,TRBV10-2,CASSSRDRGSAEAFF
TRBJ2-1,NA,TRBV27,CATGGLAGGSSYNEQFF
TRBJ2-3,once,TRBV6-4,CASSTLAGAQRDTQYF
TRBJ1-2,NA,TRBV4-1,CASSPTTGRNYGYTF
TRBJ2-5,NA,TRBV10-1,CASSPGQGVLQETQYF
TRBJ2-5,NA,TRBV15,CATSRESGSGETQYF
TRBJ1-4,NA,TRBV28,CASSLGHPNEKLFF
TRBJ1-1,NA,TRBV10-3,CAISEWEGSMNTEAFF
TRBJ1-1,NA,TRBV18,CASSLMEGGAGMNTEAFF
TRBJ1-1,few,TRBV10-3,CAVQGDTEAFF
TRBJ1-1,NA,TRBV19,CASSMGGTEAFF
TRBJ1-4,NA,TRBV19,CASSLQGGANEKLFF
TRBJ1-1,NA,TRBV19,CASSIDRNTEAFF
TRBJ1-5,NA,TRBV2,CASSGGHQNQPQHF
TRBJ2-1,NA,TRBV6-1,CASSEIRTSGGEQFF
TRBJ2-5,NA,TRBV6-2/TRBV6-3,CASSSLLAGGTETQYF
TRBJ1-5,NA,TRBV19,CASSIDFGGGYQPQHF
TRBJ1-4,NA,TRBV24-1,CATSEGSSNEKLFF
TRBJ2-7,NA,TRBV15,CATSRETSGGYEQYF
TRBJ2-7,NA,TRBV4-1,CASSRVAGPYEQYF
TRBJ2-2,NA,TRBV30,CAWSEERASNTGELFF
TRBJ1-6,NA,TRBV6-6,CASSYKRGGADSPLHF
TRBJ1-5,NA,TRBV20-1,CSASGQGERVVSNQPQHF
TRBJ2-7,NA,TRBV19,CASSIGTRYEQYF
TRBJ1-6,NA,TRBV7-8,CASSLGQSISPLHF
TRBJ2-2,NA,TRBV19,CASSTGSNTGELFF
TRBJ1-4,NA,TRBV5-1,CASSLVSHATNEKLFF
TRBJ1-2,NA,TRBV7-2,CASSSRQGARYGYTF
TRBJ1-1,once,TRBV6-1,CASSDRGRTEAFF
TRBJ2-2,NA,TRBV4-2,CASSQQGRERGTGELFF
TRBJ1-5,NA,TRBV5-1,CASSPGDSNQPQHF
TRBJ1-2,NA,TRBV27,CASRGTGGFGGYTF
TRBJ1-1,NA,TRBV2,CARTGPGKEGNTEAFF
TRBJ2-2,NA,TRBV5-1,CASSSLQGANTGELFF
TRBJ2-3,few,TRBV5-1,CASSSLAGFTDTQYF
TRBJ2-7,NA,TRBV10-1,CASSERPGSTYEQYF
TRBJ2-2,few,TRBV7-9,CASSQTFTGELFF
TRBJ2-3,NA,TRBV5-1,CASAEVASTDTQYF
TRBJ2-5,NA,TRBV19,CASSSPGQGRETQYF
TRBJ2-5,NA,TRBV5-1,CASSRDTTGLGETQYF
TRBJ2-5,NA,TRBV5-1,CASSYLAGQETQYF
TRBJ1-2,few,TRBV19,CASSIRAGDGYTF
TRBJ2-7,few,TRBV15,CATSRGGSSYEQYF
TRBJ2-2,NA,TRBV21-1,CASSKEAGQGLTGELFF
TRBJ2-1,NA,TRBV6-5,CASTERGGSYNEQFF
TRBJ1-2,NA,TRBV7-8,CASSKEGWDGYTF
TRBJ2-1,NA,TRBV28,CASTLAGVDYNEQFF